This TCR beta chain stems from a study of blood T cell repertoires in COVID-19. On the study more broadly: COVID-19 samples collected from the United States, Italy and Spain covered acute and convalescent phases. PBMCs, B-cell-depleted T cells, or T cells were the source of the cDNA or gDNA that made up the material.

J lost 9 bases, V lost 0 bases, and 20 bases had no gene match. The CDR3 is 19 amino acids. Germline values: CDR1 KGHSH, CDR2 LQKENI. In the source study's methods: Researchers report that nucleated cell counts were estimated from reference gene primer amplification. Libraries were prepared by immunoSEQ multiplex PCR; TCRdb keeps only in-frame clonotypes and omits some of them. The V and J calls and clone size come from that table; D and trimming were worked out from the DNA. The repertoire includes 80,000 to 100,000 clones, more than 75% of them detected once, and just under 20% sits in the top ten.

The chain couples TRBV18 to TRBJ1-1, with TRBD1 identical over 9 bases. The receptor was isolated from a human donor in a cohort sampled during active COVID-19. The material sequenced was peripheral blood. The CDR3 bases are TGTGCCAGCTCACCACCCCCGGGACAGGGTATGGGATCCTTATTAAAAGCTTTCTTT. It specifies CASSPPPGQGMGSLLKAFF.